The 5 T cell receptor beta chains reported below all come from one sample, sequenced in a study of CD8 T cells in ankylosing spondylitis. TCRdb passed the 5' RACE reads through MiXCR, listing each CDR3 protein once. The top ten clones hold about 3.7% of a sample with 250,000 to 350,000 distinct CDR3 sequences, about a fifth of them seen once. The specimen was blood, either unsorted or a sorted T cell fraction (not recorded which). The receptors derive from a female donor with ankylosing spondylitis or in good health (not recorded which).

This rearrangement joins TRBV30 to TRBJ2-7; the D gene is possibly TRBD2 (6 bases). Trimming removed 4 bases at V and 4 bases at J, with 11 bases between. Germline V lookup: CDR1 GTSNPN, CDR2 SVGIG (reference sequence). This CDR3 is 12 amino acids long. In DNA, the CDR3 is TGTGCCTGGACGGCGGGACGATACGAGCAGTACTTC. It yields the protein CAWTAGRYEQYF.

CDR3 sequence: CASRKQGANTEAFF. The CDR3 DNA sequence: TGTGCCAGCAGAAAGCAGGGGGCTAACACTGAAGCTTTCTTT. The chain joins TRBV6-1 to TRBJ1-1; 8 bases are shared with TRBD1. The germline V gene encodes CDR1 MNHNS and CDR2 SASEGT. The CDR3 is made up of 14 amino acids. J lost 2 bases, V lost 6 bases, and 5 bases had no gene match.

This clonotype has ten or more counts. The gene calls are TRBV20-1 and TRBJ2-3, with 8 bases identical to TRBD2. Trimming at V came to 5 bases and at J to 1 base, leaving 5 bases not matched to a gene. There are 14 residues in the CDR3. Germline CDR1 DFQATT, CDR2 SNEGSKA (reference sequence). CDR3 in DNA: TGCAGTGCTTTGTCGACTAGCGGCACAGATACGCAGTATTTT. Protein sequence: CSALSTSGTDTQYF.

In this sample, this clonotype turned up a few times. This chain uses TRBV6-2 or TRBV6-3 with TRBJ1-4; 8 positions match TRBD1. The ends lost 6 bases at V and 10 bases at J; junction bases unmatched: 13. In germline, CDR1 is MNHEY, CDR2 SVGEGT. The CDR3 has 15 residues. CDR3 in DNA: TGTGCCAGCAGAGAAACCGGGACAGGTCTCGGAAAACTGTTTTTT. The encoded protein is CASRETGTGLGKLFF.

This clonotype was counted between two and nine times. The chain uses TRBV10-3 and TRBJ2-1; 15 nucleotides match TRBD2. The V gene's germline CDR1 is ENHRY and CDR2 SYGVKD. CDR3 size: 19 residues. Trimming took 6 bases from V and 0 from J; bases not matched to a gene: 9. The CDR3 loop is CAIRAGLAGGPGSYNEQFF. CDR3 DNA: TGTGCCATCAGAGCTGGACTAGCGGGAGGGCCCGGCTCCTACAATGAGCAGTTCTTC.